Each of the 27 T cell receptor beta chains below was sequenced from the same sample in a study of tumor-infiltrating lymphocytes in primary liver carcinoma. Co-extraction of both nucleic acids (RNA and DNA) used about 18-31 mg of unsorted bulk tissue. TCR beta cDNA was made from 450 to 500 ng total RNA with a constant-region primer. Slightly modified ARM-PCR, run as three nested multiplex PCR rounds, produced the TCR beta libraries. Rounds one and two of PCR, each of roughly 10 cycles, were primed with TRBV1-TRBV30 forward primers and a C-beta reverse primer. Using its own MiXCR run on the multiplex PCR reads, TCRdb lists one record per CDR3 protein. The sample consists of approximately 74,000 distinct CDR3 sequences, about two thirds of them appearing once. The sample taken for sequencing was liver tumor tissue from sampling region 4. Noted subset: tumor region T4, right-lateral pole. These receptor sequences come from an older woman with primary liver carcinoma and hepatitis B virus infection.

A word on this clonotype: A read error may account for a junction end that differs from germline. The V and J genes are TRBV6-5 and TRBJ1-6, with D possibly matching TRBD1 (6 bases). The CDR3 is 12 amino acids. The germline V gene encodes CDR1 MNHEY and CDR2 SVGAGI. The CDR3 spells CGSSTGQGLLHF. CDR3 DNA sequence: TGCGGCAGCAGCACTGGCCAGGGGCTCCTCCACTTT.

The V gene is TRBV11-3, the J gene TRBJ2-7, with D perhaps TRBD1 or TRBD2 (5 bases each). CDR1 is SGHNT and CDR2 is YENEEA in the germline V gene. Trimming pared 0 bases from V and 7 bases from J, leaving 16 bases between. The CDR3 is 15 residues long. CDR3 loop: CASSLEPTGTWEQYF. CDR3 coding DNA: TGTGCCAGCAGCTTAGAACCGACCGGGACCTGGGAGCAGTACTTC.

About this clonotype itself: A much larger clone lies a single base off, so this may be a read error. The chain has TRBV5-6 and TRBJ2-7; 7 bases match TRBD1. Germline CDR1 is SGHDT and CDR2 is YYEEEE. With V trimmed by 4 bases and J by 6 bases, 10 bases remained unmatched. CDR3 size: 14 residues. In nucleotides, the CDR3 is TGTGCCAGCAGCGCCTGGGACAGACCCTGCGAGCAGTACTTC. Translation gives CASSAWDRPCEQYF.

A note on this clonotype: An end of the junction does not agree with germline; a read error may underlie this. The chain combines TRBV11-2 with TRBJ2-7; 7 nucleotides agree with TRBD2. The length of the CDR3 is 14 residues. The germline V gene encodes CDR1 SGHAT and CDR2 FQNNGV. This CDR3 is CASSPRGGYYKQYF. CDR3 sequence (DNA): TGTGCCAGCAGCCCTAGGGGAGGGTACTACAAGCAGTACTTC. Using reference TRBV11-2 and TRBJ2-7 for the parts outside the CDR3, the full variable domain is EAGVAQSPRYKIIEKRQSVAFWCNPISGHATLYWYQQILGQGPKLLIQFQNNGVVDDSQLPKDRFSAERLKGVDSTLKIQPAKLEDSAVYLCASSPRGGYYKQYFGPGTRLTVT.

Remarks on this clonotype: The junction does not match germline at one end; this may be a read error. The chain is built from TRBV4-2 and TRBJ2-3; no clear D gene. CDR3 length: 14 residues. The germline gives CDR1 LGHNA, CDR2 YNFKEQ. The CDR3 here is CASSHVGGTDTQYF. The CDR3 bases are TGTGCTAGCAGCCATGTCGGCGGCACAGATACGCAGTATTTT.

In the case of this clonotype: This clone may be a read error of a much larger clone one base away. V is TRBV5-1 and J is TRBJ1-2; D is undetermined. This CDR3 contains 15 residues. Germline CDR1 is SGHRS and CDR2 is YFSETQ. CDR3 amino acids: CASSHSPGANYGYIF. CDR3 DNA: TGCGCCAGCAGCCACAGCCCGGGAGCTAACTATGGCTACATCTTC.

The chain links TRBV5-4 to TRBJ2-3; D is perhaps TRBD2 (5 bases). CDR3 size: 16 residues. Germline assignment: CDR1 SGHNT and CDR2 YYREEE (reference sequence). V was clipped by 4 bases and J by 3 bases, with 18 bases between them. Here the CDR3 reads CASSLSVRVGTDTQYF. The CDR3 DNA reads as TGTGCCAGCAGCCTGAGCGTGAGGGTTGGGACAGATACGCAGTATTTT.

As for this clonotype: At one boundary the junction diverges from the germline segment, which might be a read error. V is TRBV7-8 and J is TRBJ1-6; the match to TRBD1 covers 7 bases. Germline CDR1 reads SGHVS; CDR2 reads FQNEAQ. The CDR3 covers 15 residues. CDR3 sequence reads: CASSVRQGPSSPHHF. In nucleotides, the CDR3 is TGTGCCAGCAGCGTTAGACAGGGTCCGAGTTCACCCCACCACTTT. The full variable domain, completed using reference TRBV7-8 and TRBJ1-6, is GAGVSQSPRYKVAKRGQDVALRCDPISGHVSLFWYQQALGQGPEFLTYFQNEAQLDKSGLPSDRFFAERPEGSVSTLKIQRTQQEDSAVYLCASSVRQGPSSPHHFGNGTRLTVT.

The CDR3 nucleotides are TGTGCCGGCAATCAGGTTGAAGATGAGCAGTTCTTC. Translation gives CAGNQVEDEQFF. The chain links TRBV28 to TRBJ2-1; D is unclear. Trimming stripped 11 bases from V and 8 bases from J, with 16 bases between. The length of the CDR3 is 12 residues. Germline V gene sequence: CDR1 MDHEN, CDR2 SYDVKM.

The chain couples TRBV6-1 to TRBJ2-7, with TRBD2 matching over 7 bases. V trimming: 11 bases; J trimming: 6 bases; junction bases outside the gene matches: 13. Germline CDR1 MNHNS, CDR2 SASEGT. There are 13 residues in the CDR3. CDR3 bases: TGTGCCGACAGTGCAACCGGGACTACCGAGCAGTACTTC. As protein: CADSATGTTEQYF.

As regards this clonotype: The conserved final phenylalanine or tryptophan is absent from the CDR3, which likely points to a read error. The gene calls are TRBV10-3 and TRBJ2-7, with D possibly being TRBD2 (7 bases). This CDR3 has 13 residues. V gave up 8 bases and J gave up 7 bases, with 18 bases separating them. The germline V gene has CDR1 ENHRY and CDR2 SYGVKD. This chain's CDR3 is CAIRREQGGEQYL. For the CDR3, the DNA is TGTGCCATCCGGAGGGAACAGGGAGGGGAGCAGTACTTA.

This chain joins TRBV6-5 and TRBJ2-3, with D perhaps TRBD2 (5 bases). V shed 9 bases and J shed 12 bases, with 25 bases lying between them. From germline, CDR1 is MNHEY and CDR2 SVGAGI. The CDR3 consists of 14 residues. In nucleotides, the CDR3 is TGTGCCAGGTGTCCTAGCCCTCGTGACGGTACACAGTATTTT. Its translation: CARCPSPRDGTQYF.

The chain uses TRBV28 and TRBJ2-7; TRBD1 matches at 9 bases. This CDR3 has 16 residues. V lost 6 bases, J lost 3 bases, and 12 bases stayed unmatched. Per the germline V gene, CDR1 is MDHEN and CDR2 is SYDVKM. This CDR3 reads CASRPGQGRLCYEQYF. The CDR3 region has the DNA TGTGCCAGCAGACCGGGACAGGGACGGTTGTGCTACGAGCAGTACTTC. Filled out from reference TRBV28 and TRBJ2-7, the complete variable domain reads DVKVTQSSRYLVKRTGEKVFLECVQDMDHENMFWYRQDPGLGLRLIYFSYDVKMKEKGDIPEGYSVSREKKERFSLILESASTNQTSMYLCASRPGQGRLCYEQYFGPGTRLTVT.

This clonotype was counted many times. This chain connects TRBV5-1 to TRBJ2-7; either TRBD1 or TRBD2 may supply D (6 bases each). Trimming removed 4 bases from V and 2 bases from J, with 19 bases in between. Germline V CDR1 and CDR2: SGHRS, YFSETQ. The CDR3 covers 16 residues. This chain's CDR3 is CASSLTRGAHTYEQYF. The CDR3, as DNA: TGCGCCAGCAGCCTAACTAGGGGGGCCCATACCTACGAGCAGTACTTC.

This clonotype showed up many times. The CDR3 loop reads CAWSVQTNTIYF. The CDR3 region has the DNA TGTGCCTGGAGTGTACAGACTAACACCATATATTTT. The chain couples TRBV30 to TRBJ1-3; D is unclear. CDR3 length equals 12 residues. V dropped 0 bases and J dropped 7 bases, with 7 bases sitting between them. The germline gives CDR1 GTSNPN, CDR2 SVGIG (reference sequence).

Concerning this clonotype itself: The missing conserved phenylalanine or tryptophan at the end of this CDR3 makes a read error likely. The chain employs TRBV6-5 and TRBJ1-5; no clear D gene. From germline, CDR1 is MNHEY and CDR2 SVGAGI. CDR3 length: 14 residues. The CDR3 DNA sequence: TGTGTCAGCAGTTACGGGCCCAGCCATCAGCCCCAGCATTTG. Its protein product is CVSSYGPSHQPQHL.

A note on this clonotype: At one end, the junction sequence differs from germline, possibly due to a read error. The chain recombines TRBV12-3 or TRBV12-4 with TRBJ2-3; 7 bases align to TRBD2. The CDR3 has 15 residues. CDR3 sequence (DNA): TGTGCCAGCAGATCTGGGGGACTAACCACAGATACACAGTATTTT. This encodes CASRSGGLTTDTQYF.

As for this clonotype: A junction boundary mismatches the germline segment, possibly from a read error. This chain connects TRBV11-3 to TRBJ2-1; a weak D match, TRBD2 (6 bases). Germline CDR1 reads SGHNT; CDR2 reads YENEEA. This CDR3 region has 16 residues. The CDR3 region is CASSPRGTSVWNEQLF. The CDR3 region has the DNA TGTGCCAGCAGCCCCCGGGGGACCAGCGTATGGAATGAGCAGCTCTTT.

This clonotype came up once. An end of the junction does not agree with germline; a read error may underlie this. V is TRBV18 and J is TRBJ2-7; D is uncertain. Per the germline V gene, CDR1 is KGHSH and CDR2 is LQKENI. This CDR3 comprises 18 residues. CDR3 amino acids: CASSQLTAAPTRYAEQYF. In DNA, the CDR3 is TGTGCCAGCTCACAACTCACTGCGGCCCCAACGAGGTATGCCGAGCAGTATTTC.

As regards this clonotype: This clone may be a read error of a much larger clone one base away. V and J are TRBV5-1 and TRBJ2-1; 7 nucleotides align to TRBD2. CDR1 and CDR2 (germline): SGHRS, YFSETQ. The CDR3 extends over 17 amino acids. CDR3 DNA sequence: TGCGCCAGCAGCCCCATGGGGGAACTAGCGAGGTACAATGAGCAGTCCTTC. Translation gives CASSPMGELARYNEQSF.

At least ten counts were recorded for this clonotype. The chain's CDR3 is CASSLYRTGPGELFF. As DNA, the CDR3 is TGTGCCAGCAGTCTCTACCGGACTGGCCCCGGGGAGCTGTTTTTT. V usage is TRBV28 and J usage is TRBJ2-2, with D possibly TRBD2 on 5 matching bases. V gave up 5 bases and J gave up 6 bases, with 16 bases separating them. This CDR3 region has 15 residues. Per the germline V gene, CDR1 is MDHEN and CDR2 is SYDVKM.

On this clonotype itself: The junction departs from the called germline gene at one end, perhaps through a read error. The V call is TRBV24-1, the J call TRBJ2-2; 8 bases align to TRBD1. The CDR3 has 16 residues. Per germline, CDR1 KGHDR and CDR2 SFDVKD. In nucleotides, the CDR3 is TGTGCCGCCAGTGACCGGACAGGGTTAAGTAGGGAGGAGCTGTTTTTT. It encodes CAASDRTGLSREELFF.

A remark on this clonotype: The junction departs from germline at one end; a sequencing error may be responsible. The chain links TRBV6-5 to TRBJ1-1, with D perhaps TRBD1 (5 bases). The CDR3 is made up of 15 amino acids. CDR1 and CDR2 (germline): MNHEY, SVGAGI. The CDR3 loop is CASRRSSGTGNEAFF. The CDR3 DNA is TGTGCTAGCAGACGGTCGTCGGGGACGGGTAATGAAGCTTTCTTT.

Of note for this clonotype: A read error may produce the germline difference seen at one junction end. The chain couples TRBV11-3 to TRBJ2-5; TRBD2 matches 8 bases. The V gene's germline CDR1 is SGHNT and CDR2 YENEEA. CDR3 size: 17 residues. In nucleotides, the CDR3 is TGTGCCAGCAGCTTAGTGATCGTTAGCGGGACCCAAGAGACTCAGTACTTC. Residues: CASSLVIVSGTQETQYF.

This clonotype was observed once. Compared with germline, one end of the junction differs, possibly owing to a read error. The rearrangement links TRBV4-2 to TRBJ2-7; 16 bases are a match to TRBD2. CDR1 and CDR2 from the germline V gene are LGHNA and YNFKEQ. This CDR3 comprises 16 residues. For the CDR3, the DNA is TGTACCAGCAGCCTCGGGACTAGCGGGAGGGTCAACGAACAGTGCTTC. Encoded protein: CTSSLGTSGRVNEQCF.

In this sample, this clonotype turned up many times. The rearrangement links TRBV10-3 to TRBJ2-3, with D uncertain. V was trimmed by 0 bases and J by 0 bases, leaving 10 bases between them. CDR1 and CDR2 from the germline V gene are ENHRY and SYGVKD. The length of the CDR3 is 16 residues. CDR3 coding DNA: TGTGCCATCAGTGAGTCGACTTGGCGGAGCACAGATACGCAGTATTTT. Translated: CAISESTWRSTDTQYF.

In this sample, this clonotype turned up many times. This sequence joins TRBV28 and TRBJ1-2; D possibly corresponds to TRBD1 (5 bases). The CDR3 runs 13 residues. Germline loops: CDR1 MDHEN, CDR2 SYDVKM. V was cut by 2 bases and J by 5 bases, with 9 bases left in between. The CDR3 nucleotides are TGTGCCAGCAGTTTAACGGGACCGTATGGCTACACCTTC. Translating it yields CASSLTGPYGYTF.